Shown below are 25 T cell receptor beta chains from a single sample sequenced in a study of blood T cell repertoires in COVID-19. Measured with immunoSEQ multiplex PCR; TCRdb has only the in-frame clones, and not every one. The sample includes 120,000 or so clones, 83% of them seen just once. The specimen was peripheral blood. The source is a man at least 80 years old with active or convalescent COVID-19.

The chain carries TRBV7-2 and TRBJ1-2; D might be TRBD1 (5 bases). The CDR3 is made up of 13 amino acids. V was clipped by 1 base and J by 6 bases, with 9 bases between them. CDR1 is SGHTA and CDR2 is FQGNSA in the germline V gene. CDR3 protein: CASSLGQRDGYTF. The DNA for the CDR3 is TGTGCCAGCAGCTTAGGACAGCGCGATGGCTACACCTTC.

The chain combines TRBV6-2 or TRBV6-3 with TRBJ1-2, with D perhaps matching TRBD1 (5 bases). The CDR3 loop spans 13 amino acids. Trimming took 4 bases from V and 8 from J, leaving 14 bases between them. Germline assignment: CDR1 MNHEY and CDR2 SVGEGT. CDR3 amino acids: CASSSTVPGGYTF. The CDR3 nucleotides read TGTGCCAGCAGTTCGACAGTTCCTGGCGGCTACACCTTC.

Details on this clone: The junction departs from the called germline gene at one end, perhaps through a read error. The V gene is TRBV27, the J gene TRBJ2-2; D is ambiguous. Germline CDR1 reads MNHEY; CDR2 reads SMNVEV (reference sequence). This CDR3 is built from 15 residues. The CDR3 DNA reads as TGTGCCAGCAGCTTATACGGGTTTAGAACCGGGGAGCTGTTTTTT. It translates to CASSLYGFRTGELFF.

About this clone: This sample includes further DNA sequences coding for the same CDR3. This chain links TRBV19 with TRBJ1-5; D may be TRBD1 (5 bases). CDR1 and CDR2 (germline): LNHDA, SQIVND (reference sequence). This CDR3 is 13 amino acids long. V was shortened by 3 bases and J by 7 bases, with 10 bases between the two germline ends. CDR3: CASSIQGGQPQHF. The CDR3 region has the DNA TGTGCCAGTAGTATCCAGGGAGGACAGCCCCAGCATTTT.

This clone was picked up a small number of times. The chain employs TRBV6-2 or TRBV6-3 and TRBJ2-3; D is perhaps TRBD1 (6 bases). Germline V gives CDR1 MNHEY, CDR2 SVGEGT. The CDR3 runs 15 residues. The V end lost 2 bases, the J end lost 2 bases, and 11 bases lay between the germline ends. CDR3 DNA: TGTGCCAGCAGTTACCCCTGGGACAACACAGATACGCAGTATTTT. Its protein product is CASSYPWDNTDTQYF.

The chain recombines TRBV2 with TRBJ1-5; TRBD1 might be the D (5 bases). Germline assignment: CDR1 SNHLY and CDR2 FYNNEI. The CDR3 has 13 residues. The V and J ends lost 7 bases and 3 bases respectively, with 10 bases between them. CDR3 sequence: CASTRQPNQPQHF. CDR3 DNA: TGTGCCAGCACTCGACAGCCCAATCAGCCCCAGCATTTT.

V usage is TRBV7-2 and J usage is TRBJ1-2, with 7 bases fitting TRBD1. Germline CDR1 reads SGHTA; CDR2 reads FQGNSA. The CDR3 loop spans 16 amino acids. Trimming removed 5 bases from V and 4 bases from J; junction bases left unmatched: 13. The DNA of the CDR3 is TGTGCCAGCAGCATTCGATCCACAGGGGAGAGCTATGGCTACACCTTC. It yields the protein CASSIRSTGESYGYTF.

This sequence joins TRBV6-5 and TRBJ2-7; 7 bases fit TRBD2. CDR3 length equals 13 residues. The germline gives CDR1 MNHEY, CDR2 SVGAGI. The ends lost 2 bases at V and 6 bases at J; junction bases unmatched: 4. CDR3 in amino acids: CASSYRWEGEQYF. CDR3 nucleotides: TGTGCCAGCAGTTACCGGTGGGAGGGCGAGCAGTACTTC.

The J gene is TRBJ2-7, the V gene TRBV6-2 or TRBV6-3, with D perhaps TRBD2 (6 bases). The CDR3 loop spans 12 amino acids. Trimming took 4 bases from V and 6 from J, leaving 10 bases between them. Germline CDR1 MNHEY, CDR2 SVGEGT. The CDR3 loop reads CASSLRGSEQYF. As DNA, the CDR3 is TGTGCCAGCAGTTTACGGGGGTCCGAGCAGTACTTC.

The CDR3 nucleotides are TGCAGTGCTATTAGCTCTAATGGCTACACCTTC. Residues: CSAISSNGYTF. The chain combines TRBV20-1 with TRBJ1-2; D ambiguous. V dropped 4 bases and J dropped 6 bases, with 9 bases sitting between them. CDR1 is DFQATT and CDR2 is SNEGSKA in the germline V gene (reference sequence). The CDR3 runs 11 residues.

The V and J genes are TRBV5-1 and TRBJ2-2; maybe TRBD1 (6 bases). The CDR3 has 15 residues. V lost 7 bases, J lost 6 bases, and 19 bases lay in between. Germline CDR1 and CDR2: SGHRS and YFSETQ. The CDR3 here is CASAPGVGAAGELFF. In DNA, the CDR3 is TGCGCCAGCGCCCCCGGGGTGGGGGCCGCCGGGGAGCTGTTTTTT.

A remark on this clone: The identical CDR3 is also encoded by other nucleotide sequences in the sample. The chain has TRBV12-3 or TRBV12-4 and TRBJ1-2; TRBD1 matches 8 bases. Losses at the gene ends were 6 bases for V and 3 bases for J; bases not matched to a gene: 3. This CDR3 contains 13 residues. The CDR3 bases are TGTGCCAGCAGAGAGACAGGGGACTATGGCTACACCTTC. Its protein product is CASRETGDYGYTF.

V gene TRBV4-1 combines with J gene TRBJ2-5; TRBD2 matches at 10 bases. This CDR3 comprises 18 residues. From germline, CDR1 is MGHRA and CDR2 YSYEKL. Trimming at V came to 1 base and at J to 1 base, leaving 9 bases not matched to a gene. This CDR3 is CASSQGGVAGGLQETQYF. The CDR3 DNA is TGCGCCAGCAGCCAAGGAGGAGTAGCGGGGGGCCTCCAAGAGACCCAGTACTTC.

The chain recombines TRBV5-1 with TRBJ2-3; D may be TRBD1 (5 bases). This CDR3 has 15 amino acids. Trimming pared 6 bases from V and 4 bases from J, leaving 18 bases between. Germline values: CDR1 SGHRS, CDR2 YFSETQ. The DNA for the CDR3 is TGCGCCAGCACGAGTATGGGGCAGTCCGCAGATACGCAGTATTTT. This translates into CASTSMGQSADTQYF.

The gene calls are TRBV18 and TRBJ2-2; a weak D match, TRBD2 (5 bases). The V end lost 4 bases, the J end lost 0 bases, and 9 bases lay between the germline ends. The CDR3 totals 15 residues. CDR1 and CDR2 from the germline V gene are KGHSH and LQKENI. The CDR3 region has the DNA TGTGCCAGCTCACAGACTAACGCGAACACCGGGGAGCTGTTTTTT. This gives the protein CASSQTNANTGELFF.

This chain connects TRBV3-1 (or the pseudogene TRBV3-2) to TRBJ1-3; 7 bases are shared with TRBD1. Trimming took 4 bases from V and 1 from J; bases not matched to a gene: 7. This CDR3 spans 16 amino acids. Germline V gene sequence: CDR1 LGHDT, CDR2 YNNKEL (reference sequence). CDR3 coding DNA: TGTGCCAGCAGCCCGAGAGACAGGGTTTCTGGAAACACCATATATTTT. This encodes CASSPRDRVSGNTIYF.

This rearrangement joins TRBV5-1 to TRBJ2-3; perhaps TRBD2 as D (6 bases). Germline lookup yields CDR1 SGHRS and CDR2 YFSETQ. The length of the CDR3 is 15 residues. V shed 5 bases and J shed 3 bases, with 16 bases lying between them. Written as DNA, the CDR3 is TGCGCCAGCAGAGCCGGGACTGGATATACAGATACGCAGTATTTT. Translating it yields CASRAGTGYTDTQYF.

CDR3 DNA: TGTGCCATCAGTGAGTCTGTAGGGACAGTAGTGCAGTACTTC. Translated: CAISESVGTVVQYF. The V call is TRBV10-3, the J call TRBJ2-7, with 7 bases aligning to TRBD1. The CDR3 has 14 residues. The germline CDR1 and CDR2 sequences are ENHRY and SYGVKD. Trimming cost V 0 bases and J 9 bases; bases outside gene matches: 8.

The chain combines TRBV4-1 with TRBJ1-1, with 7 bases identical to TRBD1. Germline values: CDR1 MGHRA, CDR2 YSYEKL. CDR3 length: 15 residues. Trimming cost V 2 bases and J 3 bases; bases outside gene matches: 6. The CDR3 region is CASSQPFTGDTEAFF. The CDR3 region has the DNA TGCGCCAGCAGCCAACCGTTCACAGGGGACACTGAAGCTTTCTTT.

The chain employs TRBV15 and TRBJ1-5, with a weak D call TRBD1 (6 bases). The CDR3 has 15 residues. CDR1 and CDR2 (germline): LNHNV, YYDKDF (reference sequence). V was clipped by 1 base and J by 7 bases, with 14 bases between them. In DNA form, the CDR3 reads TGTGCCACCAGCAGAGCGCAGGGGCAAATACAGCCCCAGCATTTT. This translates into CATSRAQGQIQPQHF.

Concerning this clone itself: The junction does not match germline at one end; this may be a read error. The sample contains more than one DNA sequence encoding this CDR3. The chain joins TRBV19 to TRBJ2-2; D may be TRBD1 (6 bases). The CDR3 contains 15 residues. Per germline, CDR1 LNHDA and CDR2 SQIVND (reference sequence). The CDR3 DNA follows: TGTGCCAGTAGTATTGGGCAGGGGAACACCGGAGAGCTGTTTTTT. This translates into CASSIGQGNTGELFF.

The chain combines TRBV4-3 with TRBJ1-5; tentative D call: TRBD1 (5 bases). Trimming took 0 bases from V and 1 from J, leaving 16 bases between them. CDR3 size: 18 residues. Germline-derived CDR1 and CDR2 are LGHNA and YSLEER. The DNA of the CDR3 is TGCGCCAGCAGCCAAGATACGCCCGGGGCGGGGAGCAATCAGCCCCAGCATTTT. Protein product: CASSQDTPGAGSNQPQHF.

The gene calls are TRBV29-1 and TRBJ2-7, with D maybe TRBD1 (5 bases). In germline, CDR1 is SQVTM, CDR2 ANQGSEA. Trimming took 7 bases from V and 0 from J, leaving 10 bases between them. The CDR3 is 12 residues long. The CDR3 bases are TGCAGCGCCATGACAGTCTCCTACGAGCAGTACTTC. It translates to CSAMTVSYEQYF.

This clone appeared once. CDR3 protein: CASSLKGTAGYEQYF. The CDR3 nucleotides are TGTGCCAGCAGCCTTAAAGGGACAGCGGGTTACGAGCAGTACTTC. J is TRBJ2-7 and V is TRBV6-2 or TRBV6-3; D perhaps matches TRBD1 (7 bases). The V and J ends lost 6 bases and 4 bases respectively, with 19 bases between them. Germline CDR1 is MNHEY and CDR2 is SVGEGT. CDR3 length: 15 residues.

The chain recombines TRBV6-5 with TRBJ2-1, with D tentatively TRBD1 (6 bases). Germline loops: CDR1 MNHEY, CDR2 SVGAGI. The ends were cut back, 6 bases at V and 1 base at J, with 13 bases in the middle. The CDR3 length is 15 residues. The CDR3 coding sequence is TGTGCCAGCAGCAGGGGATTAGAGTCCTACAATGAGCAGTTCTTC. Its protein product is CASSRGLESYNEQFF.